The entry below gives a single TCR beta chain sequence along with its context. No antigen is known for it. This record comes from a study of cytomegalovirus exposure and HLA in healthy donors. General study results and limits: CMV serostatus was the sole immune exposure data available. Donors belonging to an Asian-associated ancestry cluster reportedly showed fewer N-insertions in productive TCRs than the 666-donor mean, according to what a later analysis found. Reports indicated that the classifier achieved high specificity and sensitivity in diagnosing cytomegalovirus status.

The study ran its PCR with 60 Vbeta and 13 Jbeta primers. The data were produced by immunoSEQ multiplex PCR, yet TCRdb's version contains in-frame clones alone and is incomplete. The sample lists under 250,000 clones, around 80% seen once, with 0.4% to 0.6% in the top ten. Healthy donors of bone marrow made up the group. Sequenced sample: PBMCs. This receptor was obtained from a boy aged 10-17 years in good health and CMV-seronegative.

The CDR3 nucleotides read TGTGCCAGCTCACCCCCATCGGAACGGGCTAACTATGGCTACACCTTC. Translation gives CASSPPSERANYGYTF. The chain recombines TRBV18 with TRBJ1-2; no firm D call. Per germline, CDR1 KGHSH and CDR2 LQKENI. Trimming shortened V by 3 bases and J by 0 bases, and 14 bases separated the two germline ends. The CDR3 totals 16 residues.